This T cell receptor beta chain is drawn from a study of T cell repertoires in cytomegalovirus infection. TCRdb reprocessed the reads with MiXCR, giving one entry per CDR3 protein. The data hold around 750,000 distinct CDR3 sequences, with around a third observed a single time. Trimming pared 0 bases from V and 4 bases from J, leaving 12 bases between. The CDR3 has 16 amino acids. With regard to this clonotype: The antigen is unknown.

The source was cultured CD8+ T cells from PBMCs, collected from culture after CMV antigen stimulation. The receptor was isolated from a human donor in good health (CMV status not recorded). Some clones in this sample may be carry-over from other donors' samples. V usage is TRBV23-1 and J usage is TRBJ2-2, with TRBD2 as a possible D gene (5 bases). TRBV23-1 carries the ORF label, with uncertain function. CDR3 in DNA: TGCGCCAGCAGTCAATCTGAGGGCCGCGCCACCGGGGAGCTGTTTTTT. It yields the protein CASSQSEGRATGELFF.